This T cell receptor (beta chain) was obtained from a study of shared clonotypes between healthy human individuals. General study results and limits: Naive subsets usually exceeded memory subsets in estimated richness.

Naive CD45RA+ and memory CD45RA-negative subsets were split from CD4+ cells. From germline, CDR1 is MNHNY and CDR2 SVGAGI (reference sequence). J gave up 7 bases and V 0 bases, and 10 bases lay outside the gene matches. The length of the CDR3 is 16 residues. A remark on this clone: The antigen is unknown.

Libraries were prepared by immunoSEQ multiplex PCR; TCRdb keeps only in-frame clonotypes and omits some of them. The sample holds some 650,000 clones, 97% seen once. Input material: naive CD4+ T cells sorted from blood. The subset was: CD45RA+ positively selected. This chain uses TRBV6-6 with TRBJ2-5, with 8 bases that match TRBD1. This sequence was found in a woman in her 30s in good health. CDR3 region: CASSYSDRETRGTQYF. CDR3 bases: TGTGCCAGCAGTTACTCGGACAGGGAGACTCGGGGGACCCAGTACTTC.